This T cell receptor beta chain was identified during a study of neurological immune-mediated disorders. Whole-study results and caveats: One related-CDR3 cluster, found by phylogenetic grouping, held repertoires of 18 of 34 multiple sclerosis patients and is a possible signature. Falling below healthy controls, multiple sclerosis showed the least TCR clonal expansion, while HTLV-1-associated myelopathy showed the most.

The sample holds many counts of this clonotype. Its antigen is still unknown. This CDR3 region has 16 residues. V was pared by 8 bases and J by 8 bases, with 25 bases between. Germline CDR1 and CDR2: DFQATT and SNEGSKA (reference sequence). 5'RACE with 10-nucleotide random UMIs generated the cDNA. TCRdb redid the calling of the 5' RACE reads with MiXCR, one entry per CDR3 protein. The data show around 70,000 distinct CDR3 sequences, around 5.2% seen once. Sequences were obtained from PBMCs. This sequence was found in a man between 18 and 35 years old with multiple sclerosis. The rearrangement uses TRBV20-1 and TRBJ1-6; unclear D gene. The CDR3 protein is CSPGGEASPPDSPLHF. As DNA, the CDR3 is TGCAGTCCAGGTGGGGAGGCCTCACCACCGGATTCACCCCTCCACTTT.